The rows below give T cell receptor beta chains drawn from one sample of a study of CD4+ T cells in melanoma. The method was immunoSEQ multiplex PCR; TCRdb's version includes in-frame clones alone and lacks a portion of them. Among roughly 140,000 clones listed, about 93% were seen once. The receptors were gathered from a human donor with melanoma. CDR3s include the opening cysteine and the closing phenylalanine or tryptophan. Fields, in order: J gene, V gene, clone size, D gene, CDR3 DNA, CDR3 protein. D genes are given only for firm matches. Some rows mark clone size as missing; the rest say once, few, many or name a class of expanded clone.

j_gene: TRBJ1-5
v_gene: TRBV9
abundance: NA
d_gene: NA
CDR3nt: TGTGCCAGCAGCTCCCACCCAGGGCAGCCCCAGCATTTT
CDR3aa: CASSSHPGQPQHF

j_gene: TRBJ2-5
v_gene: TRBV7-7
abundance: NA
d_gene: NA
CDR3nt: TGTGCCAGCAGTCCCCGAGGGGTCACTAGTGAGGCGCGGGAGACCCAGTACTTC
CDR3aa: CASSPRGVTSEARETQYF

j_gene: TRBJ1-2
v_gene: TRBV20-1
abundance: NA
d_gene: NA
CDR3nt: TGCAGTGCCGGCCAGGGCTATGGCTACACCTTC
CDR3aa: CSAGQGYGYTF

j_gene: TRBJ1-2
v_gene: TRBV30
abundance: NA
d_gene: TRBD1
CDR3nt: TGTGCCTGGAGTGCAGGGGGCCAAGGTTATGGCTACACCTTC
CDR3aa: CAWSAGGQGYGYTF

j_gene: TRBJ2-5
v_gene: TRBV11-1
abundance: NA
d_gene: TRBD2
CDR3nt: TGTGCCAGCAGCCCGATGGGAGCGGGGGGGCAAGAGACCCAGTACTTC
CDR3aa: CASSPMGAGGQETQYF

j_gene: TRBJ2-2
v_gene: TRBV6-5
abundance: NA
d_gene: NA
CDR3nt: TGTGCCAGCAGTGGGGCCAACACCGGGGAGCTGTTTTTT
CDR3aa: CASSGANTGELFF

j_gene: TRBJ2-7
v_gene: TRBV11-2
abundance: once
d_gene: TRBD2
CDR3nt: TGTGCCAGCAGCCTGGGTAGCGGGGGTTACTCCTACGAGCAGTACTTC
CDR3aa: CASSLGSGGYSYEQYF

j_gene: TRBJ1-1
v_gene: TRBV20-1
abundance: NA
d_gene: NA
CDR3nt: TGCAGTGCTAGGGACAACAGGGTGGCTTTCTTT
CDR3aa: CSARDNRVAFF

j_gene: TRBJ1-2
v_gene: TRBV9
abundance: NA
d_gene: NA
CDR3nt: TGTGCCAGCAGCGTAGTTTCGCAACCGGGCGGCTACACCTTC
CDR3aa: CASSVVSQPGGYTF

j_gene: TRBJ2-3
v_gene: TRBV7-2
abundance: NA
d_gene: NA
CDR3nt: TGTGCCAGCAGCTTAGACCTCAGAGGATCAGTATTGATCGCAGATACGCAGTATTTT
CDR3aa: CASSLDLRGSVLIADTQYF

j_gene: TRBJ1-5
v_gene: TRBV6-1
abundance: NA
d_gene: NA
CDR3nt: TGTGCCAGCAAATCCAGCTACGGGAGCAATCAGCCCCAGCATTTT
CDR3aa: CASKSSYGSNQPQHF

j_gene: TRBJ1-5
v_gene: TRBV6-1
abundance: NA
d_gene: TRBD1
CDR3nt: TGTGCCAGCAGTGTGCAGGGGGCGAGCAATCAGCCCCAGCATTTT
CDR3aa: CASSVQGASNQPQHF

j_gene: TRBJ2-5
v_gene: TRBV2
abundance: once
d_gene: NA
CDR3nt: TGTGCCAGCCGAACTTGGACAGTACAAGAGACCCAGTACTTC
CDR3aa: CASRTWTVQETQYF

j_gene: TRBJ1-5
v_gene: TRBV4-2
abundance: NA
d_gene: TRBD1
CDR3nt: TGTGCCAGCAGCGGGACAGACAATCAGCCCCAGCATTTT
CDR3aa: CASSGTDNQPQHF

j_gene: TRBJ1-2
v_gene: TRBV7-9
abundance: NA
d_gene: NA
CDR3nt: TGTGCCAGCAGCTTTATGACAGCTAACTATGGCTACACCTTC
CDR3aa: CASSFMTANYGYTF

j_gene: TRBJ1-1
v_gene: TRBV2
abundance: NA
d_gene: NA
CDR3nt: TGTGCCAGCAATGGGAGGGCGAGCTCCGAAGCTTTCTTT
CDR3aa: CASNGRASSEAFF

j_gene: TRBJ2-7
v_gene: TRBV5-4
abundance: NA
d_gene: NA
CDR3nt: TGTGCCAGCAGACCGGGACTCGGGGGCGCCTACGAGCAGTACTTC
CDR3aa: CASRPGLGGAYEQYF

j_gene: TRBJ2-5
v_gene: TRBV5-4
abundance: NA
d_gene: TRBD2
CDR3nt: TGTGCCAGCAGCTTGCCACTAGCGGGGGGGAAAGAGACCCAGTACTTC
CDR3aa: CASSLPLAGGKETQYF

j_gene: TRBJ2-3
v_gene: TRBV11-2
abundance: NA
d_gene: NA
CDR3nt: TGTGCCAGCAGCTCCGCATTGGGGGTACCGGCAGATACGCAGTATTTT
CDR3aa: CASSSALGVPADTQYF

j_gene: TRBJ2-7
v_gene: TRBV5-6
abundance: NA
d_gene: NA
CDR3nt: TGTGCCAGCAGCTTGGCCGGCAGGGGATCCTACGAGCAGTACTTC
CDR3aa: CASSLAGRGSYEQYF

j_gene: TRBJ1-2
v_gene: TRBV29-1
abundance: NA
d_gene: NA
CDR3nt: TGCAGCGTCCAAAAGGTGGGCGCAGATTATGGCTACACCTTC
CDR3aa: CSVQKVGADYGYTF